Shown below are 20 T cell receptor beta chains from a single sample sequenced in a study of control samples from healthy donors and cancer patients. Using immunoSEQ multiplex PCR, the repertoire was profiled, and TCRdb retains in-frame clones only, with some absent. This sample has over 20,000 clones, with 82% found just once. The specimen was PBMCs. The origin of the receptors is a man in his sixties with colorectal cancer.

V usage is TRBV6-2 or TRBV6-3 and J usage is TRBJ1-5; D gene unclear. The ends were cut back, 5 bases at V and 2 bases at J, with 7 bases in the middle. This CDR3 has 13 amino acids. CDR1 and CDR2 from the germline V gene are MNHEY and SVGEGT. The CDR3 loop reads CASSGRGNQPQHF. In DNA, the CDR3 is TGTGCCAGCAGTGGGCGCGGCAATCAGCCCCAGCATTTT.

The DNA for the CDR3 is TGTGCCATCAGTGAGTCCCTAACCACCATATATTTT. It encodes CAISESLTTIYF. The chain couples TRBV10-3 to TRBJ1-3; unclear D gene. The CDR3 consists of 12 residues. Trimming took off 0 bases at V and 9 bases at J, with 6 bases between the two ends. CDR1 is ENHRY, CDR2 SYGVKD, per germline.

This clone was detected a few times. The chain carries TRBV19 and TRBJ1-1; 10 nucleotides line up with TRBD1. The CDR3 loop spans 14 amino acids. Germline trimming cut 4 bases from V and 1 base from J; bases unmatched to any gene: 0. In germline, CDR1 is LNHDA, CDR2 SQIVND (reference sequence). For the CDR3, the DNA is TGTGCCAGTAGTAGGGACAGGGGGAACACTGAAGCTTTCTTT. The encoded protein is CASSRDRGNTEAFF.

This clone was counted only a few times. This chain links TRBV6-2 or TRBV6-3 with TRBJ2-6; D gene uncertain. Per the germline V gene, CDR1 is MNHEY and CDR2 is SVGEGT. Trimming took off 6 bases at V and 4 bases at J, with 13 bases between the two ends. The CDR3 consists of 15 residues. The CDR3 DNA reads as TGTGCCAGCAGCTTACTGGGGTCCGGGGCCAACGTCCTGACTTTC. Protein: CASSLLGSGANVLTF.

The rearrangement links TRBV30 to TRBJ1-1; D uncertain. The germline CDR1 and CDR2 sequences are GTSNPN and SVGIG (reference sequence). The CDR3 runs to 11 residues. The CDR3 reads CLISGEVGAFF. The CDR3 region has the DNA TGTTTGATCTCGGGCGAAGTGGGAGCTTTCTTT. Together with reference TRBV30 and TRBJ1-1, the CDR3 gives the full variable domain: SQTIHQWPATLVQPVGSPLSLECTVEGTSNPNLYWYRQAAGRGLQLLFYSVGIGQISSEVPQNLSASRPQDRQFILSSKKLLLSDSGFYLCLISGEVGAFFGQGTRLTVV.

The chain carries TRBV6-5 and TRBJ2-2; D is possibly TRBD2 (5 bases). V was cut by 2 bases and J by 8 bases, with 12 bases left in between. The CDR3 contains 14 residues. The germline CDR1 and CDR2 sequences are MNHEY and SVGAGI. CDR3 amino acids: CASSYLRGSGELFF. CDR3 DNA: TGTGCCAGCAGTTACCTTAGAGGGTCTGGGGAGCTGTTTTTT.

This clone is large by share. The genes are TRBV21-1 and TRBJ2-7; the listed D gene, TRBD1, was not tested against the DNA. TRBV21-1 is reported as a pseudogene. The CDR3 covers 15 residues. CDR3 in DNA: TGTGCCAGCAGCAAAGCCCGGGACAGGATTTACGAGCAGTACGTC. Translation: CASSKARDRIYEQYV.

V is TRBV10-3 and J is TRBJ1-4; D is uncertain. Trimming cost V 2 bases and J 4 bases, with 5 bases left between them. Germline V lookup: CDR1 ENHRY, CDR2 SYGVKD. The length of the CDR3 is 13 residues. The DNA for the CDR3 is TGTGCCATCAGTGAGGCCGTTAATGAAAAACTGTTTTTT. Protein sequence: CAISEAVNEKLFF.

This clone is a singleton in its sample. The V and J genes are TRBV27 and TRBJ2-2; D might be TRBD1 or TRBD2, each matching 5 bases. This CDR3 is 17 amino acids long. V lost 3 bases and J 3 bases, leaving 17 bases between the germline ends. CDR1 is MNHEY and CDR2 is SMNVEV in the germline V gene (reference sequence). The CDR3 DNA reads as TGTGCCAGCAGTTTTGTCTCCCGGGGACCGGACACCGGGGAGCTGTTTTTT. Translated, it gives CASSFVSRGPDTGELFF.

The V gene is TRBV4-1, the J gene TRBJ2-3, with 10 bases lining up with TRBD2. There are 13 residues in the CDR3. V shed 4 bases and J 12 bases; nucleotides not matched to a gene: 7. Germline V gene lookup returns CDR1 MGHRA and CDR2 YSYEKL. Here the CDR3 DNA reads TGCGCCAGCAGCCCCATCCAGCGGGGGGGCCAGTATTTT. It specifies CASSPIQRGGQYF.

This chain links TRBV6-5 with TRBJ1-5; unclear D gene. Trimming removed 2 bases from V and 4 bases from J, with 12 bases in between. In germline, CDR1 is MNHEY, CDR2 SVGAGI. The CDR3 extends over 15 amino acids. The CDR3 nucleotides are TGTGCCAGCAGTTACAATGGTCAGAGTAATCAGCCCCAGCATTTT. Encoded protein: CASSYNGQSNQPQHF.

This clone has just one count. The J gene is TRBJ2-1, the V gene TRBV7-2, with 13 bases lining up with TRBD2. The length of the CDR3 is 15 residues. Germline V gives CDR1 SGHTA, CDR2 FQGNSA. V shed 2 bases and J 8 bases; nucleotides not matched to a gene: 3. The CDR3 here is CASSLLGLAGDEQFF. Written as DNA, the CDR3 is TGTGCCAGCAGCTTATTAGGACTAGCGGGGGATGAGCAGTTCTTC.

The chain uses TRBV27 and TRBJ1-1, with a tentative D call TRBD1 (5 bases). Germline values: CDR1 MNHEY, CDR2 SMNVEV (reference sequence). V lost 10 bases, J lost 3 bases, and 18 bases lay in between. The CDR3 length is 14 residues. The chain's CDR3 is CATLIATDHTEAFF. The CDR3 DNA sequence: TGTGCCACCTTAATCGCGACAGACCACACTGAAGCTTTCTTT.

The rearrangement uses TRBV6-5 and TRBJ1-2; 7 positions match TRBD1. This CDR3 region has 14 residues. CDR1 and CDR2 from the germline V gene are MNHEY and SVGAGI. Trimming at V came to 0 bases and at J to 5 bases, leaving 3 bases not matched to a gene. The CDR3 region has the DNA TGTGCCAGCAGTTACTCGGACAGGCGGTATGGCTACACCTTC. Translating it yields CASSYSDRRYGYTF.

This rearrangement joins TRBV2 to TRBJ1-1, with 8 bases lining up with TRBD1. V lost 5 bases, J lost 8 bases, and 10 bases stayed unmatched. The CDR3 runs to 14 residues. Germline lookup yields CDR1 SNHLY and CDR2 FYNNEI. The CDR3 coding sequence is TGTGCCAGCAGTTTTACAGGGGGAGGAACAGAAGCTTTCTTT. This codes for CASSFTGGGTEAFF.

As regards this clone: This sample also contains other DNA sequences that code for the same CDR3. The chain joins TRBV9 to TRBJ1-5; D is ambiguous. From germline, CDR1 is SGDLS and CDR2 YYNGEE. The CDR3 covers 13 residues. The ends were cut back, 0 bases at V and 9 bases at J, with 10 bases in the middle. CDR3 loop: CASSVGGGRPQHF. CDR3 nucleotide sequence: TGTGCCAGCAGCGTAGGGGGTGGGCGGCCCCAGCATTTT.

A word on this clone: Additional DNA sequences in this sample encode the identical CDR3. The chain couples TRBV2 to TRBJ2-3; D is uncertain. From germline, CDR1 is SNHLY and CDR2 FYNNEI. The CDR3 has 11 residues. Trimming pared 6 bases from V and 6 bases from J, leaving 7 bases between. This CDR3 is CASSLGDTQYF. DNA of the CDR3: TGTGCCAGCAGCCTAGGGGATACGCAGTATTTT.

This chain uses TRBV5-1 with TRBJ2-1; D ambiguous. Germline values: CDR1 SGHRS, CDR2 YFSETQ. Deletions cut 1 base from V and 7 bases from J, with 9 bases between. CDR3 length: 13 amino acids. CDR3 sequence: CASSLSAFNEQFF. CDR3 sequence (DNA): TGCGCCAGCAGCTTGTCAGCTTTTAATGAGCAGTTCTTC. Variable domain in full (rest from reference TRBV5-1 and TRBJ2-1): KAGVTQTPRYLIKTRGQQVTLSCSPISGHRSVSWYQQTPGQGLQFLFEYFSETQRNKGNFPGRFSGRQFSNSRSEMNVSTLELGDSALYLCASSLSAFNEQFFGPGTRLTVL.

J is TRBJ1-2 and V is TRBV2, with D possibly being TRBD1 (6 bases). The V end was cut by 6 bases, the J end by 8 bases, with 19 bases between. CDR3 length: 14 amino acids. Germline loops: CDR1 SNHLY, CDR2 FYNNEI. CDR3 amino acids: CASRGEGGAAGYTF. The CDR3 nucleotides read TGTGCCAGCAGGGGAGAGGGGGGCGCGGCGGGCTACACCTTC.

CDR3 amino acids: CASSPQQEEGKETQYF. The CDR3 nucleotides are TGTGCCAGCTCACCACAACAGGAAGAGGGGAAAGAGACCCAGTACTTC. The genes are TRBV18 and TRBJ2-5; the D gene could be TRBD1 or TRBD2 (5 bases each). Germline assignment: CDR1 KGHSH and CDR2 LQKENI. V was trimmed by 1 base and J by 3 bases, leaving 15 bases between them. This CDR3 spans 16 amino acids.